A selection of T cell receptor beta chains follows, all from one sample in a study of PD-1 blockade in classical Hodgkin lymphoma. Method: immunoSEQ multiplex PCR; TCRdb's copy keeps in-frame clones and lacks some. Among over 1,500 clones, 81% were seen once, and the ten largest hold around 9.6%. Specimen: peripheral blood mononuclear cells (PBMCs), collected at baseline. The origin of the receptors is a human donor with classical Hodgkin lymphoma. Each CDR3 is given with its conserved first and last residue. Each record gives: V gene, J gene, CDR3 length, CDR3 protein.

>TRBV11-3|TRBJ1-1|12
CASSPLNTEAFF
>TRBV9|TRBJ2-7|13
CASSDNRDPEQYF
>TRBV11-3|TRBJ2-7|11
CASGLQYEQYF
>TRBV28|TRBJ1-1|15
CASGGQGNSYTEAFF
>TRBV5-4|TRBJ1-4|15
CASSPDFATNEKLFF
>TRBV5-1|TRBJ2-1|15
CASSPGSGGYNEQFF
>TRBV5-1|TRBJ1-1|14
CASSLSRGGTEAFF
>TRBV5-1|TRBJ1-2|13
CASSQEPNYGYTF
>TRBV6-1|TRBJ2-2|14
CASIVTGATGELFF
>TRBV18|TRBJ2-5|13
CASSRGSQETQYF
>TRBV2|TRBJ2-7|14
CASKGGGWSYEQYF
>TRBV7-3|TRBJ2-7|15
CASSLTRDPDGEQYF
>TRBV18|TRBJ2-7|14
CASSPAQRPSEQYF
>TRBV6-5|TRBJ2-7|14
CASSWASETYEQYF
>TRBV9|TRBJ1-6|18
CASSVADGVSSYNSPLHF
>TRBV2|TRBJ1-6|15
CASSEATGIESPLHF
>TRBV7-9|TRBJ1-1|12
CASSLYEVYAFF
>TRBV25-1|TRBJ2-7|16
CASSELELGATYEQYF
>TRBV2|TRBJ2-3|12
CASLPETDTQYF
>TRBV19|TRBJ1-1|15
CASSPRTGLNTEAFF
>TRBV29-1|TRBJ2-2|13
CSVVRGDTGELFF
>TRBV14|TRBJ1-1|13
CASSQGGVRGAFF
>TRBV6-4|TRBJ2-2|16
CASSDLLGFNTGELFF
>TRBV25-1|TRBJ1-6|15
CASSAARGGNSPLHF
>TRBV23-1|TRBJ1-6|16
CASSQSPRGTGAPLHF
>TRBV4-2|TRBJ2-3|14
CASSQVGHGDTQYF
>TRBV20-1|TRBJ1-1|11
CSASRAGKAFF
>TRBV5-1|TRBJ2-5|16
CASSLAGGGNQETQYF
>TRBV6-5|TRBJ1-5|12
CAIGRTEGPQHF
>TRBV5-5|TRBJ2-3|14
CASSSGQITDTQYF
>TRBV11-1|TRBJ2-2|16
CASSLDLGANTGELFF
>TRBV19|TRBJ2-2|14
CASREYRTAGELFF
>TRBV6-5|TRBJ2-5|13
CASVPRGRPRVYF
>TRBV5-5|TRBJ2-7|16
CASSHWGQGGFDEQYF
>TRBV18|TRBJ1-1|13
CASSPSAAWEAFF
>TRBV7-9|TRBJ2-7|14
CASSPGTSRNEQYF